Shown below are 10 T cell receptor beta chains from a single sample sequenced in a study of CD8 T cells in ankylosing spondylitis. From the 5' RACE reads, TCRdb called clonotypes with MiXCR, one entry per CDR3 protein. The sample includes 310,000 or so distinct CDR3 sequences, about 19% of them seen just once. Sequencing was done on a sample of blood, either unsorted or a sorted T cell fraction (not recorded which). The receptors come from a male donor with ankylosing spondylitis or in good health (not recorded which).

CDR3 coding DNA: TGTGCCAGCGCGTCCGGGGACACAGATACGCAGTATTTT. Its translation: CASASGDTDTQYF. The chain is built from TRBV6-1 and TRBJ2-3, with D perhaps matching TRBD2 (5 bases). Germline V gene lookup returns CDR1 MNHNS and CDR2 SASEGT. Trimming left V 8 bases short and J 2 bases short, with 11 bases between. The CDR3 is 13 amino acids.

This clonotype appeared a few times. The chain couples TRBV7-2 to TRBJ2-7; 8 positions agree with TRBD1. The CDR3 has 13 residues. The V segment lost 6 bases and the J segment 5 bases; nucleotides outside the gene matches: 6. Germline CDR1 SGHTA, CDR2 FQGNSA. Here the CDR3 reads CASSRNRGDEQYV. CDR3 bases: TGTGCCAGCAGTCGTAACAGGGGGGACGAGCAGTACGTC.

This clonotype was counted many times. The chain combines TRBV24-1 with TRBJ2-1; D unclear. Germline V gives CDR1 KGHDR, CDR2 SFDVKD. The V end was cut by 3 bases, the J end by 6 bases, with 2 bases between. The CDR3 sequence is 11 residues long. CDR3 DNA sequence: TGTGCCACCAGTGATATCAATGAGCAGTTCTTC. Translating it yields CATSDINEQFF.

The chain has TRBV7-6 and TRBJ2-2; no reliable D call. Germline V gives CDR1 SGHVS, CDR2 FNYEAQ. Trimming left V 1 base short and J 0 bases short, with 6 bases between. The CDR3 is made up of 15 amino acids. As DNA, the CDR3 is TGTGCCAGCAGCTTAGAAGGGTCGAACACCGGGGAGCTGTTTTTT. Translating gives CASSLEGSNTGELFF.

The table lists this clonotype with a few counts. The chain has TRBV6-1 and TRBJ1-4, with 8 bases that match TRBD1. The CDR3 is made up of 16 amino acids. Germline CDR1 is MNHNS and CDR2 is SASEGT. With V trimmed by 5 bases and J by 0 bases, 5 bases remained unmatched. CDR3 loop: CASSQRQGTTNEKLFF. CDR3 DNA: TGTGCCAGCAGTCAGAGACAGGGGACAACTAATGAAAAACTGTTTTTT.

This chain links TRBV3-1 with TRBJ2-6, with D perhaps TRBD2 (6 bases). The germline CDR1 and CDR2 sequences are LGHDT and YNNKEL (reference sequence). V was pared by 6 bases and J by 0 bases, with 21 bases between. The CDR3 has 19 residues. CDR3 DNA sequence: TGTGCCAGCAGTCTCCTACTTGGCGGGGTGTACTCTGGGGCCAACGTCCTGACTTTC. Protein: CASSLLLGGVYSGANVLTF.

The gene calls are TRBV5-5 and TRBJ1-4; no clear D. The CDR3 runs to 14 residues. The germline V gene encodes CDR1 SGHKS and CDR2 YYEKEE (reference sequence). V was clipped by 0 bases and J by 9 bases, with 12 bases between them. CDR3: CASSLVAEVKKLFF. CDR3 in DNA: TGTGCCAGCAGCTTGGTGGCAGAGGTCAAAAAACTGTTTTTT.

The V gene is TRBV5-1, the J gene TRBJ1-2; tentatively, D is TRBD1 (5 bases). Trimming removed 3 bases at V and 3 bases at J, with 18 bases between. Germline values: CDR1 SGHRS, CDR2 YFSETQ. CDR3 length equals 16 residues. The CDR3 is CASSSTSGGVDYGYTF. For the CDR3, the DNA is TGCGCCAGCAGCTCTACGTCCGGGGGAGTGGACTATGGCTACACCTTC.

The chain employs TRBV12-3 or TRBV12-4 and TRBJ1-2; D is possibly TRBD1 (5 bases). The CDR3 is 13 residues long. V was cut by 3 bases and J by 6 bases, with 11 bases left in between. The CDR3 is CASSFAGQDGYTF. The DNA for the CDR3 is TGTGCCAGCAGTTTTGCAGGGCAGGATGGCTACACCTTC.

This clonotype has a count of ten or more. The chain has TRBV6-5 and TRBJ1-6; TRBD1 might be the D (6 bases). The ends were cut back, 2 bases at V and 7 bases at J, with 12 bases in the middle. CDR1 and CDR2 (germline): MNHEY, SVGAGI. This CDR3 is 15 amino acids long. CDR3 sequence: CASSYAGVGNSPLHF. CDR3 in DNA: TGTGCCAGCAGTTACGCAGGGGTGGGCAATTCACCCCTCCACTTT.